This TCR beta chain was documented in a study of OX40 agonist ivuxolimab in advanced cancers. Study details: Ivuxolimab is an agonistic anti-OX40 (CD134) antibody, and patients were treated with it. Dosing consisted of intravenous ivuxolimab at 0.01 to 10 mg/kg every 2 weeks. Participants could have had prior anti-PD-1, anti-PD-L1 or anti-CTLA-4 therapy, and more than 35% had some. Findings and limits, study-wide: Clonal expansion by week 6 occurred in CD4+ and CD8+ blood T cells (at 0.1 to 3.0 mg/kg).

Here immunoSEQ multiplex PCR was the method, and the copy in TCRdb shows in-frame clones only, minus some. The sample records approximately 99,000 clones, around 93% being singletons. On this clone: Its antigen is as yet unknown.

Trimming at V came to 6 bases and at J to 0 bases, leaving 11 bases not matched to a gene. The CDR3 loop spans 18 amino acids. Germline values: CDR1 LNHDA, CDR2 SQIVND (reference sequence). The origin of this receptor is an adult with an advanced solid tumor such as melanoma, head and neck, liver or kidney cancer. The rearrangement joins TRBV19 to TRBJ2-1, with 10 bases fitting TRBD2. The input for sequencing was CD4+ or CD8+ T cells sorted from blood, taken in a trial of the OX40 agonist ivuxolimab. The CDR3 spells CASRRGRTSGYSYNEQFF. In nucleotides, the CDR3 is TGTGCCAGTAGGCGCGGACGGACTAGCGGATACTCCTACAATGAGCAGTTCTTC.